The sequence of this T cell receptor (beta chain) was determined in a study of vaccination effects on CD4 cells after COVID-19. Overall study context: Peptide-pool stimulation followed by sequencing identified expanded antigen-specific CD4+ clonotypes in the ViraFEST assay. The median interval between the second dose and post-vaccine sampling was 72 days.

Researchers isolated CD4+ T cells once less than twelve days of culture had elapsed. Two doses of either BNT162b2 or mRNA-1273 were given to each participant. IL-2 medium took the place of half the medium on both days 3 and 7. The germline V gene has CDR1 LNHNV and CDR2 YYDKDF (reference sequence). Trimming removed 5 bases at V and 6 bases at J, with 7 bases between. The CDR3 is 11 residues long. About this clone itself: Its matching antigen is unknown.

Clones were sequenced by immunoSEQ multiplex PCR, and TCRdb holds only the in-frame ones, with some missing. The sample has just under 75,000 clones; around 70% are singletons. The TCR sequence derives from a human donor who received a COVID-19 vaccine. The chain links TRBV15 to TRBJ2-5; D is uncertain. This specimen was CD4+ T cells from PBMCs cultured without peptide, taken after COVID-19 vaccination. The CDR3 region is CATSSRQTQYF. CDR3 DNA: TGTGCCACCAGCTCCCGGCAGACCCAGTACTTC.